This section outlines one T cell receptor (beta chain) sequence together with its context. Its antigen remains unidentified. Both 60 Vbeta primers and 13 Jbeta primers went into the PCR. The repertoire was sequenced with immunoSEQ multiplex PCR; TCRdb's copy has only in-frame clones and lacks some. The sample has approximately 39,000 clones, roughly three quarters seen once. These data originate in a study of cytomegalovirus exposure and HLA in healthy donors. Study-wide findings and caveats: Across HLA loci, a later analysis found differing TCR association rates, with DRB1 most and HLA-C fewest.

The CDR3 contains 16 residues. The V gene lost 1 base and the J gene lost 4 bases, with 16 bases spanning the gap. Germline loops: CDR1 LGHNA, CDR2 YSLEER. This sequence originates from a man aged 25 to 40 in good health and CMV-seronegative. The chain combines TRBV4-3 with TRBJ2-5, with D possibly TRBD1 on 5 matching bases. Sequencing was done on a sample of PBMCs. The CDR3 nucleotides are TGCGCCAGCAGCCAAGTTGGCAGGGAAAGGGCAGAGACCCAGTACTTC. It encodes CASSQVGRERAETQYF.